This is a list of T cell receptor beta chains from one sample in a study of blood T cell repertoires in COVID-19. Sequenced by immunoSEQ multiplex PCR; TCRdb stores in-frame clones only, minus some. The sample yields about 330,000 clones, about nine tenths seen once. The sample was PBMCs or T cells enriched from blood (not recorded which). The source of these receptors is a woman under 30 who had recovered from COVID-19. Each CDR3 is given with its conserved first and last residue. D genes are given only for firm matches. The size entry is marked missing in some rows and otherwise reads once, few, many or a size class.

CDR3 protein	CDR3 DNA	D gene	V gene	J gene	clone size
CSVESPEVTEAFF	TGCAGCGTTGAAAGTCCGGAGGTCACTGAAGCTTTCTTT	-	TRBV29-1	TRBJ1-1	-
CASSPDRGTGELFF	TGTGCCAGCAGCCCGGACAGGGGGACCGGGGAGCTGTTTTTT	TRBD1	TRBV6-5	TRBJ2-2	-
CASSFLQGEGYGYTF	TGTGCCAGCAGTTTCCTACAGGGAGAGGGCTATGGCTACACCTTC	-	TRBV6-5	TRBJ1-2	-
CASSRDNRGTDTQYF	TGTGCCAGCAGCCGAGATAACCGGGGCACAGATACGCAGTATTTT	-	TRBV7-8	TRBJ2-3	-
CASSSSPQGAYNEQFF	TGCGCCAGCAGCTCAAGCCCCCAGGGGGCCTACAATGAGCAGTTCTTC	TRBD1	TRBV5-1	TRBJ2-1	-
CASSSALEETQYF	TGTGCCAGCAGCTCCGCGTTGGAAGAGACCCAGTACTTC	-	TRBV7-9	TRBJ2-5	-
CASSLEWGPGNTIYF	TGTGCCAGCAGCTTGGAGTGGGGGCCTGGAAACACCATATATTTT	-	TRBV5-4	TRBJ1-3	few
CASSLGTGQGDNGYTF	TGTGCCAGCAGCTTAGGTACTGGGCAGGGGGATAATGGCTACACCTTC	TRBD1	TRBV7-8	TRBJ1-2	-
CASSPPRDSRTGELFF	TGTGCCAGCAGCCCCCCTCGGGACAGTCGGACCGGGGAGCTGTTTTTT	TRBD1	TRBV7-9	TRBJ2-2	few
CASSESGHANQPQHF	TGTGCCAGCAGCGAATCAGGACACGCCAATCAGCCCCAGCATTTT	-	TRBV9	TRBJ1-5	few
CASRARQGSIYEQYF	TGTGCCAGCAGGGCCCGACAGGGGAGCATCTACGAGCAGTACTTC	TRBD1	TRBV6-5	TRBJ2-7	-
CASSQGNRESNQPQHF	TGCGCCAGCAGCCAAGGAAACAGGGAAAGCAATCAGCCCCAGCATTTT	-	TRBV4-1	TRBJ1-5	-
CASSASGANEQFF	TGTGCCAGCAGTGCTAGCGGGGCTAATGAGCAGTTCTTC	TRBD2	TRBV6-4	TRBJ2-1	-
CASSTPYEQYF	TGTGCCAGCAGTACACCATACGAGCAGTACTTC	-	TRBV28	TRBJ2-7	-
CALRRGQDSPLHF	TGTGCCCTGAGACGGGGACAGGATTCACCCCTCCACTTT	TRBD1	TRBV10-3	TRBJ1-6	few
CASSLSTGFYGYTF	TGTGCCAGCAGCTTATCGACAGGGTTCTATGGCTACACCTTC	TRBD1	TRBV13	TRBJ1-2	-
CASSNHRGSNQPQHF	TGTGCCAGCAGTAACCACAGGGGCAGCAATCAGCCCCAGCATTTT	TRBD1	TRBV27	TRBJ1-5	-
CASSITLGADTQYF	TGTGCCAGTAGTATTACGCTAGGGGCAGATACGCAGTATTTT	-	TRBV19	TRBJ2-3	-
CASRDSLNQPQHF	TGTGCCAGCCGGGACAGCCTAAATCAGCCCCAGCATTTT	TRBD1	TRBV6-6	TRBJ1-5	-
CASSQVRGQAEAFF	TGCGCCAGCAGCCAAGTCAGGGGGCAGGCGGAAGCTTTCTTT	TRBD1	TRBV4-1	TRBJ1-1	few
CASSSGTTMKGEQYF	TGTGCCAGCAGCTCCGGGACAACCATGAAGGGGGAGCAGTACTTC	-	TRBV5-8	TRBJ2-7	few
CASSLAGFDTEAFF	TGCGCCAGCAGCTTGGCGGGATTCGACACTGAAGCTTTCTTT	-	TRBV5-1	TRBJ1-1	-
CAWSVLANEKLFF	TGTGCCTGGAGTGTATTAGCTAATGAAAAACTGTTTTTT	-	TRBV30	TRBJ1-4	-
CASSLVSGANVLTF	TGTGCCAGCAGTCTAGTCTCCGGGGCCAACGTCCTGACTTTC	-	TRBV3-1/TRBV3-2	TRBJ2-6	-
CASSTRQVSNQPQHF	TGTGCCAGTAGTACCCGACAGGTTAGCAATCAGCCCCAGCATTTT	-	TRBV19	TRBJ1-5	-
CASSPPPSGVRGGYTF	TGTGCCAGCAGTCCACCCCCGAGCGGGGTGCGAGGAGGCTACACCTTC	-	TRBV28	TRBJ1-2	-
CASSLATPGTGGNSPLHF	TGTGCCAGCAGCTTAGCCACTCCCGGGACAGGGGGCAATTCACCCCTCCACTTT	TRBD1	TRBV7-8	TRBJ1-6	few
CASDQLAGLADTQYF	TGTGCCAGCGATCAACTAGCGGGGTTAGCAGATACGCAGTATTTT	TRBD2	TRBV2	TRBJ2-3	-
CASSLGRGGTNTEAFF	TGCGCCAGCAGCTTGGGCCGGGGCGGGACGAACACTGAAGCTTTCTTT	-	TRBV5-1	TRBJ1-1	-
CATSDPGVPEAFF	TGTGCCACCAGTGACCCAGGGGTTCCTGAAGCTTTCTTT	-	TRBV24-1	TRBJ1-1	-
CASSQEGDGPYGYTF	TGCGCCAGCAGCCAAGAAGGGGATGGCCCCTATGGCTACACCTTC	-	TRBV4-1	TRBJ1-2	few
CASSQDGGGQPQHF	TGTGCCAGCAGCCAAGATGGAGGGGGCCAGCCCCAGCATTTT	TRBD1	TRBV3-1/TRBV3-2	TRBJ1-5	-
CASSPSTGVRYEQYF	TGTGCCAGCAGTCCATCGACAGGGGTTCGGTACGAGCAGTACTTC	TRBD1	TRBV28	TRBJ2-7	-
CASSPREEPNYGYTF	TGTGCCAGCTCACCTCGGGAGGAACCTAACTATGGCTACACCTTC	-	TRBV18	TRBJ1-2	-
CASSLATSGGLINEQFF	TGTGCCAGCAGCTTAGCAACGTCGGGGGGACTGATCAATGAGCAGTTCTTC	TRBD2	TRBV11-3	TRBJ2-1	-